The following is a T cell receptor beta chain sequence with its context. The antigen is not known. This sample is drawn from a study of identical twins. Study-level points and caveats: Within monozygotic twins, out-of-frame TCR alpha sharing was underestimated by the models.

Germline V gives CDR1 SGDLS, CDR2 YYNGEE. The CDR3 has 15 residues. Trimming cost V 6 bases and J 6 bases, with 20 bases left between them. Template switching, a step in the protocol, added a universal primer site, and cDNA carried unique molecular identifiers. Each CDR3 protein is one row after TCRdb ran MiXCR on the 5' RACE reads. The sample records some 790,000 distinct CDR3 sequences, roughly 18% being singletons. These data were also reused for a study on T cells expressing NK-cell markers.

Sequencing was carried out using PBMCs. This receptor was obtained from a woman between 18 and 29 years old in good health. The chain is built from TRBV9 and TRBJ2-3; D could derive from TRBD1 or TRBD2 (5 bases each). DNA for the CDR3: TGTGCCAGCACCGTCAGAGGGTTAGGGGATGATACGCAGTATTTT. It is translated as CASTVRGLGDDTQYF.